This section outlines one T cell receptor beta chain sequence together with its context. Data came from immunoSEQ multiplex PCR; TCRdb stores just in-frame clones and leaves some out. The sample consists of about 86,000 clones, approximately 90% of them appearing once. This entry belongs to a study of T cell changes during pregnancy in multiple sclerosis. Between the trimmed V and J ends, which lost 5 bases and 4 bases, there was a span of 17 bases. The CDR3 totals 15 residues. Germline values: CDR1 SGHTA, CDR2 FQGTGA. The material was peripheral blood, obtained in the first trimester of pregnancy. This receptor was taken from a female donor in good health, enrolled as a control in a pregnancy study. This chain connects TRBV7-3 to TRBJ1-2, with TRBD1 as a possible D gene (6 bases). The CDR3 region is CASSPRAGASYGYTF. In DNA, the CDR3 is TGTGCCAGCAGCCCACGGGCGGGGGCCTCCTATGGCTACACCTTC.